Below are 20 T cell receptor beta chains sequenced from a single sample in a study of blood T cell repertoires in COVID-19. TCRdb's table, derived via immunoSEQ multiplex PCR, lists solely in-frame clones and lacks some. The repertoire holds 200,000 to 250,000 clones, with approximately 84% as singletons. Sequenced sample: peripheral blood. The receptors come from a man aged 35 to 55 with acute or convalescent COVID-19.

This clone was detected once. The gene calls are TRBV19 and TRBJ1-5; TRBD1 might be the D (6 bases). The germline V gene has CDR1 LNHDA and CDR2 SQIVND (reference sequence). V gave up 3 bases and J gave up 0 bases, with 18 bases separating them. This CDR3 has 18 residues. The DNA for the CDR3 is TGTGCCAGTAGTATGACAGGCCGAGTTACGCGTAGCAATCAGCCCCAGCATTTT. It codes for CASSMTGRVTRSNQPQHF.

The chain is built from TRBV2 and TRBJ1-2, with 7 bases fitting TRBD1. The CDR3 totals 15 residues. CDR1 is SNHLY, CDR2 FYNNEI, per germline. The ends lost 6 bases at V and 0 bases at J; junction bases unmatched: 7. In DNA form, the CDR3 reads TGTGCCAGCAGCCTAAACCAGGGGGCTAACTATGGCTACACCTTC. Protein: CASSLNQGANYGYTF.

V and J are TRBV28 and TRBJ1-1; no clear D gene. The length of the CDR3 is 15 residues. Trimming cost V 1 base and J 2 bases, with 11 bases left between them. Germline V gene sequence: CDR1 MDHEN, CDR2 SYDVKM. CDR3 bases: TGTGCCAGCAGTTTATCTAGGCTGTCCAACACTGAAGCTTTCTTT. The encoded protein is CASSLSRLSNTEAFF.

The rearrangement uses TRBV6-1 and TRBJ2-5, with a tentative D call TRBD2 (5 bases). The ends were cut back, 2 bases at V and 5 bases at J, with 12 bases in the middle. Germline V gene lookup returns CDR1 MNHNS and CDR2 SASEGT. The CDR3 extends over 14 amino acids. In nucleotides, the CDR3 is TGTGCCAGCAGTGAATCGCCCGGGGAGGAGACCCAGTACTTC. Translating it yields CASSESPGEETQYF.

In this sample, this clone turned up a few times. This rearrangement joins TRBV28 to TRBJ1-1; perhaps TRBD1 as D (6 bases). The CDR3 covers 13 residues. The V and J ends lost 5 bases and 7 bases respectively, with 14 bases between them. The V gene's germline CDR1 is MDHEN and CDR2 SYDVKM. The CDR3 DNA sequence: TGTGCCAGCAGTGTCGGACAGTCCCGTGAAGCTTTCTTT. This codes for CASSVGQSREAFF.

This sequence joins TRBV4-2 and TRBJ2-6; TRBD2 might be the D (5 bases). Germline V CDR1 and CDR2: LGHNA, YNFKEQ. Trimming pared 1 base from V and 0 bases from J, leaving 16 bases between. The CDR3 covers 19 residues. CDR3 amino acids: CASSQGAGNPLSGANVLTF. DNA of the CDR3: TGTGCCAGCAGCCAAGGGGCCGGGAACCCTCTCTCTGGGGCCAACGTCCTGACTTTC.

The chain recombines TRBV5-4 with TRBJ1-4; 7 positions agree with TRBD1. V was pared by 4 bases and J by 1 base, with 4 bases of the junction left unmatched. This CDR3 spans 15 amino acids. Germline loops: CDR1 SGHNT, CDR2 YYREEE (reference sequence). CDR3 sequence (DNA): TGTGCCAGCAGCGAACAGGGGAGAACTAATGAAAAACTGTTTTTT. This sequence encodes CASSEQGRTNEKLFF.

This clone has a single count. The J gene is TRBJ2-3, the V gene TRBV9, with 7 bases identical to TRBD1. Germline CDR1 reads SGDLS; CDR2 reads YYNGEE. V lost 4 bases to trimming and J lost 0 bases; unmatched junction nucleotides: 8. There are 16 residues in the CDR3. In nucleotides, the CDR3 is TGTGCCAGCAGCTGGCTGACAGGGTCTAGCACAGATACGCAGTATTTT. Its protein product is CASSWLTGSSTDTQYF.

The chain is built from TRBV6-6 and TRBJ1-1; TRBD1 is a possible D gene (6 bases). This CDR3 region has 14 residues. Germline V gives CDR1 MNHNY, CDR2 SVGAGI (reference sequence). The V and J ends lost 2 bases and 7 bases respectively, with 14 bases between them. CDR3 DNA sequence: TGTGCCAGCAGTTACCTAGACAGGACCGATGAAGCTTTCTTT. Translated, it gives CASSYLDRTDEAFF.

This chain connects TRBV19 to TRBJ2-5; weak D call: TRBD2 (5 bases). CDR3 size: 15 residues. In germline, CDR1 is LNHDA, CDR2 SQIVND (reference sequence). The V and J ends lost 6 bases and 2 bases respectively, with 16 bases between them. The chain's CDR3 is CASRGFGEEQETQYF. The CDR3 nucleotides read TGTGCCAGTAGGGGGTTCGGGGAAGAGCAAGAGACCCAGTACTTC. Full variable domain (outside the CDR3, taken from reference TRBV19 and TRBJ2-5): DGGITQSPKYLFRKEGQNVTLSCEQNLNHDAMYWYRQDPGQGLRLIYYSQIVNDFQKGDIAEGYSVSREKKESFPLTVTSAQKNPTAFYLCASRGFGEEQETQYFGPGTRLLVL.

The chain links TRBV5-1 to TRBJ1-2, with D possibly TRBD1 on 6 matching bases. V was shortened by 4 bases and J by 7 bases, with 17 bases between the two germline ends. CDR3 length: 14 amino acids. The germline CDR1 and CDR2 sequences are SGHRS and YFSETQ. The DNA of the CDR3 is TGCGCCAGCAGCCTTATACCACAGGGCTTTGGCTACACCTTC. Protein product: CASSLIPQGFGYTF.

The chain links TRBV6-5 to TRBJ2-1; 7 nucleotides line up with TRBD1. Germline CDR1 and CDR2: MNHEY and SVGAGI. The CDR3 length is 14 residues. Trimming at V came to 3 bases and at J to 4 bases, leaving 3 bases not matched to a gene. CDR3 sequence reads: CASSYQGQYNEQFF. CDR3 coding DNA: TGTGCCAGCAGTTATCAGGGACAGTACAATGAGCAGTTCTTC.

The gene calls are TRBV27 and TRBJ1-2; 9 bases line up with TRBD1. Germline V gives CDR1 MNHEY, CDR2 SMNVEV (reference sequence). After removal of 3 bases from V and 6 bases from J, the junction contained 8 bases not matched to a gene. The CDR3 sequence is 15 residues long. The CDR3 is CASSFAQGAMDGYTF. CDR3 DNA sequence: TGTGCCAGCAGTTTTGCACAGGGGGCGATGGATGGCTACACCTTC.

In DNA form, the CDR3 reads TGTGCCAGCAGCCTTGGTGGCGGGACAGGGAACACTGAAGCTTTCTTT. This gives the protein CASSLGGGTGNTEAFF. This rearrangement joins TRBV4-2 to TRBJ1-1; TRBD1 matches at 8 bases. Losses at the gene ends were 4 bases for V and 1 base for J; bases not matched to a gene: 8. The CDR3 consists of 16 residues. CDR1 is LGHNA, CDR2 YNFKEQ, per germline.

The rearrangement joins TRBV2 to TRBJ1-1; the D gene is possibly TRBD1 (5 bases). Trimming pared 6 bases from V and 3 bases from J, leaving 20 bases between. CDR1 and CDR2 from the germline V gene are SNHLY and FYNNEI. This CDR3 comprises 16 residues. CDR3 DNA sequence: TGTGCCAGCAGCCGCAGCCTAGACAGTGGCGACACTGAAGCTTTCTTT. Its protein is CASSRSLDSGDTEAFF.

The CDR3 here is CASGLGATGELFF. CDR3 bases: TGTGCTAGTGGTTTGGGGGCCACCGGGGAGCTGTTTTTT. The rearrangement joins TRBV12-5 to TRBJ2-2; D remains unclear. This CDR3 region has 13 residues. Germline V gene sequence: CDR1 LGHNT, CDR2 FRNRAP. V dropped 1 base and J dropped 4 bases, with 4 bases sitting between them.

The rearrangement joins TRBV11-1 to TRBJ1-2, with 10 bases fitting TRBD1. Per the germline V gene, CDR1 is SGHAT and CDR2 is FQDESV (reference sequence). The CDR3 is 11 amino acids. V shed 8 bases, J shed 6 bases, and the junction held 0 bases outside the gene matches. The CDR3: CASGTGDGYTF. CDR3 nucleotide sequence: TGTGCCAGCGGGACAGGGGATGGCTACACCTTC.

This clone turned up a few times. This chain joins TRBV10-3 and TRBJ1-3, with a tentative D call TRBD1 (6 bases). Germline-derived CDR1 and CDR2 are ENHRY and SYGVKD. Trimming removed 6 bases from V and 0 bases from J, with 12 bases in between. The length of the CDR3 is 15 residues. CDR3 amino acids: CAIRGDTSSGNTIYF. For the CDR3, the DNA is TGTGCCATCAGGGGGGACACGTCCTCTGGAAACACCATATATTTT.

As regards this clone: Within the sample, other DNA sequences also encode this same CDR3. The CDR3 reads CASSDTGGTTEAFF. The CDR3 DNA reads as TGCGCCAGCAGCGACACAGGGGGCACCACTGAAGCTTTCTTT. The rearrangement links TRBV5-1 to TRBJ1-1; 9 nucleotides agree with TRBD1. Trimming removed 4 bases from V and 4 bases from J; junction bases left unmatched: 5. The CDR3 loop spans 14 amino acids. Germline V gene data show CDR1 as SGHRS and CDR2 as YFSETQ.

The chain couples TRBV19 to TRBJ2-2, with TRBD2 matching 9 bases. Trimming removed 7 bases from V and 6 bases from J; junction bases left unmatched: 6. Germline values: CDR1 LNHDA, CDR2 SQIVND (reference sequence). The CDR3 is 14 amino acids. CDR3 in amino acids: CASTGTSMPGELFF. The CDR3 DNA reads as TGTGCCAGTACGGGGACTAGCATGCCCGGGGAGCTGTTTTTT.